These 22 T cell receptor beta chains share one sample of origin, sequenced in a study of T-cell memory formation after mild COVID-19. TCRdb reprocessed the 5' RACE reads via MiXCR and lists one record per CDR3 protein. The top ten hold about 12% of the sample, which has approximately 480,000 distinct CDR3 sequences, around a sixth seen once. Material for sequencing was PBMCs or a T cell subset sorted from them (not recorded which). Receptors originate from an adult woman who had mild COVID-19 (a few samples of this study predate the infection). Cell type and time point are not known.

In DNA form, the CDR3 reads TGTGCCAGTACCCTACAGGGGGCGAAAAATGAGCAGTTCTTC. Protein: CASTLQGAKNEQFF. V usage is TRBV19 and J usage is TRBJ2-1; 9 nucleotides line up with TRBD1. The CDR3 totals 14 residues. Germline CDR1 is LNHDA and CDR2 is SQIVND (reference sequence). V trimming: 7 bases; J trimming: 7 bases; junction bases outside the gene matches: 8.

The chain links TRBV27 to TRBJ1-2; possible D gene TRBD1, 5 bases. V dropped 5 bases and J dropped 8 bases, with 15 bases sitting between them. This CDR3 spans 13 amino acids. CDR1 is MNHEY, CDR2 SMNVEV, per germline (reference sequence). The CDR3 DNA reads TGTGCCAGCAGTCGGACAAGTGTTTCGGGCTACACCTTC. This sequence encodes CASSRTSVSGYTF.

V and J are TRBV29-1 and TRBJ2-1, with D perhaps matching TRBD2 (5 bases). The germline V gene has CDR1 SQVTM and CDR2 ANQGSEA. The germline V and J ends were trimmed by 6 bases and 9 bases, with 9 bases remaining between them. The CDR3 length is 10 residues. For the CDR3, the DNA is TGCAGCGTCAGTGGAGGTGAGCAGTTCTTC. Translated: CSVSGGEQFF.

This clonotype was observed at least ten times. V is TRBV19 and J is TRBJ1-1; 9 bases fit TRBD1. This CDR3 comprises 15 residues. V lost 7 bases, J lost 1 base, and 7 bases stayed unmatched. Germline CDR1 LNHDA, CDR2 SQIVND (reference sequence). The CDR3 is CASTPGQGRNTEAFF. The CDR3 DNA reads as TGTGCCAGTACCCCCGGACAGGGGAGGAACACTGAAGCTTTCTTT.

The rearrangement links TRBV11-3 to TRBJ2-3; 9 nucleotides match TRBD2. V was pared by 5 bases and J by 0 bases, with 6 bases of the junction left unmatched. Germline V lookup: CDR1 SGHNT, CDR2 YENEEA. This CDR3 has 16 residues. CDR3 DNA: TGTGCCAGCAGCCCAATAGCGGGGGTTAGCACAGATACGCAGTATTTT. Protein sequence: CASSPIAGVSTDTQYF. The whole variable domain, filled in from reference TRBV11-3 and TRBJ2-3, reads EAGVVQSPRYKIIEKKQPVAFWCNPISGHNTLYWYLQNLGQGPELLIRYENEEAVDDSQLPKDRFSAERLKGVDSTLKIQPAELGDSAVYLCASSPIAGVSTDTQYFGPGTRLTVL.

The chain recombines TRBV12-3 or TRBV12-4 with TRBJ1-1, with 7 bases matching TRBD1. The trim removed 6 bases at V and 10 bases at J, leaving 5 bases unmatched. There are 11 residues in the CDR3. Here the CDR3 reads CASRTGNGAFF. DNA for the CDR3: TGTGCCAGCAGGACAGGGAATGGAGCTTTCTTT.

The chain joins TRBV5-1 to TRBJ1-1; no clear D gene. Looked up from germline, CDR1 is SGHRS and CDR2 is YFSETQ. This CDR3 is 13 amino acids long. Trimming took 1 base from V and 8 from J, leaving 12 bases between them. CDR3 sequence: CASSLYPETEAFF. CDR3 DNA: TGCGCCAGCAGCTTGTACCCGGAGACGGAAGCTTTCTTT.

The chain is built from TRBV11-1 and TRBJ1-1; 8 nucleotides agree with TRBD1. V shed 5 bases, J shed 5 bases, and the junction held 4 bases outside the gene matches. The CDR3 is 13 amino acids. Germline CDR1 is SGHAT and CDR2 is FQDESV (reference sequence). The CDR3 DNA is TGTGCCAGCAGCGGACAGGGTCGAACTGAAGCTTTCTTT. Its translation: CASSGQGRTEAFF.

This clonotype was recorded a few times. The CDR3 DNA reads TGTGCCAGCAGTGCGCTATCAGGGGTGGACACTGAAGCTTTCTTT. Amino acid sequence: CASSALSGVDTEAFF. The rearrangement joins TRBV12-3 or TRBV12-4 to TRBJ1-1, with D possibly TRBD1 on 6 matching bases. CDR3 length equals 15 residues. V was pared by 5 bases and J by 3 bases, with 16 bases between.

This clonotype was seen more than once but under ten times. This chain joins TRBV12-3 or TRBV12-4 and TRBJ1-1; D is unclear. The CDR3 runs 16 residues. The V gene lost 1 base and the J gene lost 1 base, with 13 bases spanning the gap. In DNA, the CDR3 is TGTGCCAGCAGTTTAGGGTGGGAACAGACGAACACTGAAGCTTTCTTT. It is translated as CASSLGWEQTNTEAFF.

This sequence joins TRBV20-1 and TRBJ2-5; possible D gene TRBD1, 5 bases. The CDR3 runs to 13 residues. The V end was cut by 6 bases, the J end by 0 bases, with 11 bases between. Germline V lookup: CDR1 DFQATT, CDR2 SNEGSKA (reference sequence). CDR3 in amino acids: CSASRVYQETQYF. CDR3 coding DNA: TGCAGTGCGTCCAGGGTATACCAAGAGACCCAGTACTTC.

This clonotype was seen repeatedly, ten times or more. The chain has TRBV5-1 and TRBJ2-3, with D unclear. Germline V gene lookup returns CDR1 SGHRS and CDR2 YFSETQ. V was shortened by 0 bases and J by 4 bases, with 3 bases between the two germline ends. The CDR3 sequence is 12 residues long. CDR3 nucleotide sequence: TGCGCCAGCAGCTTGGGGGCAGATACGCAGTATTTT. Protein product: CASSLGADTQYF.

This clonotype appeared a few times. The chain has TRBV2 and TRBJ1-5; D is undetermined. Germline CDR1 is SNHLY and CDR2 is FYNNEI. The V and J ends lost 4 bases and 3 bases respectively, with 13 bases between them. This CDR3 spans 15 amino acids. CDR3 DNA sequence: TGTGCCAGCAGTGGTCTGGATGAAGTCAATCAGCCCCAGCATTTT. This gives the protein CASSGLDEVNQPQHF.

This clonotype has just a few counts. The J gene is TRBJ2-7, the V gene TRBV3-1, with 7 bases aligning to TRBD2. Trimming removed 4 bases from V and 4 bases from J; junction bases left unmatched: 7. CDR1 and CDR2 (germline): LGHDT, YNNKEL (reference sequence). The CDR3 has 14 residues. CDR3 coding DNA: TGTGCCAGCAGCCTCGGGGGGTTCGGATACGAGCAGTACTTC. It encodes CASSLGGFGYEQYF.

This rearrangement joins TRBV11-3 to TRBJ2-3, with 10 nucleotides matching TRBD2. V was clipped by 5 bases and J by 2 bases; unmatched bases: 10. The germline V gene has CDR1 SGHNT and CDR2 YENEEA. The CDR3 has 17 residues. This CDR3 is CASSHDRTSGTTDTQYF. For the CDR3, the DNA is TGTGCCAGCAGCCACGACCGGACTAGCGGAACCACAGATACGCAGTATTTT.

The rearrangement uses TRBV21-1 and TRBJ2-3; the table's TRBD2 call for D was not verified on the DNA. TRBV21-1 constitutes a pseudogene. The CDR3 spans 18 residues. CDR3 DNA sequence: TGTGCCAGCAGCAACGGCATCCTATGGGAGACTGTGTGGGATACGCAGTATTTT. Its translation: CASSNGILWETVWDTQYF.

CDR3 bases: TGTGCCAGCAGTTACGGAGGTAGCGGGAGGGCCTCCGGGGAGCTGTTTTTT. Translation gives CASSYGGSGRASGELFF. V is TRBV6-2 or TRBV6-3 and J is TRBJ2-2; TRBD2 matches at 11 bases. Losses at the gene ends were 2 bases for V and 6 bases for J; bases not matched to a gene: 8. CDR1 and CDR2 from the germline V gene are MNHEY and SVGEGT. CDR3 length: 17 residues.

This clonotype was seen a handful of times. The rearrangement uses TRBV21-1 and TRBJ1-5; TRBD1 is the table's D call and was not checked against the DNA. TRBV21-1 is an annotated pseudogene. CDR3 size: 16 residues. CDR3 nucleotides: TGTGCCAGCAGCAAAGCGCTCGGGACCGAAGATCAGCCCCAGCATTTT. This encodes CASSKALGTEDQPQHF.

This clonotype was picked up a small number of times. This rearrangement joins TRBV3-1 to TRBJ1-3; 9 nucleotides agree with TRBD1. The CDR3 covers 17 residues. V trimming: 3 bases; J trimming: 0 bases; junction bases outside the gene matches: 6. The germline V gene encodes CDR1 LGHDT and CDR2 YNNKEL (reference sequence). CDR3 loop: CASSHYRDRDSGNTIYF. The CDR3 DNA is TGTGCCAGCAGCCACTACCGGGACAGGGACTCTGGAAACACCATATATTTT.

Only a few counts were recorded for this clonotype. The rearrangement joins TRBV4-2 to TRBJ2-1; no clear D. CDR3 length: 14 amino acids. The V and J ends lost 0 bases and 10 bases respectively, with 13 bases between them. Germline CDR1 LGHNA, CDR2 YNFKEQ. CDR3: CASSQDHQVREQFF. Written as DNA, the CDR3 is TGTGCCAGCAGCCAAGATCATCAGGTCCGCGAGCAGTTCTTC.

V gene TRBV30 combines with J gene TRBJ1-1; 8 bases line up with TRBD1. The CDR3 contains 14 residues. Losses at the gene ends were 3 bases for V and 5 bases for J; bases not matched to a gene: 8. The germline V gene has CDR1 GTSNPN and CDR2 SVGIG (reference sequence). CDR3 in DNA: TGTGCCTGGAGCTGGACAGGGTCTACGACTGAAGCTTTCTTT. Its protein is CAWSWTGSTTEAFF.

In this sample, this clonotype turned up a few times. The chain links TRBV3-1 to TRBJ1-1, with D perhaps TRBD1 (6 bases). V lost 7 bases, J lost 3 bases, and 6 bases lay in between. CDR1 LGHDT and CDR2 YNNKEL come from the germline V gene (reference sequence). CDR3 length: 11 residues. This CDR3 is CASKGDTEAFF. In DNA, the CDR3 is TGTGCCAGCAAGGGGGACACTGAAGCTTTCTTT. Full variable domain (rest looked up from reference TRBV3-1 and TRBJ1-1): DTAVSQTPKYLVTQMGNDKSIKCEQNLGHDTMYWYKQDSKKFLKIMFSYNNKELIINETVPNRFSPKSPDKAHLNLHINSLELGDSAVYFCASKGDTEAFFGQGTRLTVV.